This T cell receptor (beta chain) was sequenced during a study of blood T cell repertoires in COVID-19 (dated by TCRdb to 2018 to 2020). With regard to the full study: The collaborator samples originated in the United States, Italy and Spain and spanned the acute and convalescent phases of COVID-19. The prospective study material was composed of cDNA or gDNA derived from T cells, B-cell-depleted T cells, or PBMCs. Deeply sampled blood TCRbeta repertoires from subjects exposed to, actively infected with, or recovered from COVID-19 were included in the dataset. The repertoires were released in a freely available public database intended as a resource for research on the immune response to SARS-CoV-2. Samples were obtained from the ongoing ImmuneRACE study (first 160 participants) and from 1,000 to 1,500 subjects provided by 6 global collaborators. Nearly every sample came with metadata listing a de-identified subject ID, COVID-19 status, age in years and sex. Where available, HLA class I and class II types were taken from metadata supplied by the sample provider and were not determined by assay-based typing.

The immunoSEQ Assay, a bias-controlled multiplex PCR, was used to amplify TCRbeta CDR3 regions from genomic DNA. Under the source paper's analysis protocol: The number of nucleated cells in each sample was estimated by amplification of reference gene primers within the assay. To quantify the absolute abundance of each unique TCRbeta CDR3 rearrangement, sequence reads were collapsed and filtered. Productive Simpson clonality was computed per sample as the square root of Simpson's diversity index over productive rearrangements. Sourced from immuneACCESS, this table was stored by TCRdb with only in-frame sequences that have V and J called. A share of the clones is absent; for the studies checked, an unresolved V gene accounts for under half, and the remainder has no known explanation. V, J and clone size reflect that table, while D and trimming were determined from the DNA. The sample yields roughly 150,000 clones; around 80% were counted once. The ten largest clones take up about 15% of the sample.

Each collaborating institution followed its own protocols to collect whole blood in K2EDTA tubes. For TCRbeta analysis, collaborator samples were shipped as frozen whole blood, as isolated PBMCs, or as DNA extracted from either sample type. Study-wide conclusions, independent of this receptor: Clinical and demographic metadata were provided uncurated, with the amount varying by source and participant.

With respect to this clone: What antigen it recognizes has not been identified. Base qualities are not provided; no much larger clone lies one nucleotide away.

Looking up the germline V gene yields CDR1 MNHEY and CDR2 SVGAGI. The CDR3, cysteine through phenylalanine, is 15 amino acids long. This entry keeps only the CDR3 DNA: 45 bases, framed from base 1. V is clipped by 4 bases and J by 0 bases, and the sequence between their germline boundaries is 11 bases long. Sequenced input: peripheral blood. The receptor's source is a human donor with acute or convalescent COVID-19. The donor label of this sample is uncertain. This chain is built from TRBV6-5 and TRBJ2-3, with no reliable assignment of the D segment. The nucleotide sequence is TGTGCCAGCAGTTTTGCAGGCCCTAGCACAGATACGCAGTATTTT. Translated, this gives CASSFAGPSTDTQYF.